This T cell receptor (beta chain) was recovered during a study of identical twins. TCRdb re-called the 5' RACE reads through MiXCR, storing one row per CDR3 protein. The table lists approximately 1.8 million distinct CDR3 sequences, about 32% of them singletons. Turning to this clonotype: Its antigen is currently unknown.

There are 17 residues in the CDR3. CDR1 and CDR2 from the germline V gene are KGHDR and SFDVKD. Trimming took 4 bases from V and 0 from J; bases not matched to a gene: 7. Study outcomes and limitations: Insertions were fewer in abundant cord blood beta clonotypes, whereas memory repertoires showed none of this pattern. Sharing of beta out-of-frame sequences by twins showed a weaker excess. Models underestimated how often monozygotic twins shared out-of-frame TCR alpha.

Sequencing was performed on cord blood. This chain links TRBV24-1 with TRBJ1-5; 8 positions agree with TRBD1. The sequence came from a newborn girl in good health. DNA for the CDR3: TGTGCCACCAGTGACCGGACAGGGAACTATAGCAATCAGCCCCAGCATTTT. Its translation is CATSDRTGNYSNQPQHF.